This T cell receptor (beta chain) was documented in a study of blood T cell repertoires in COVID-19. The overall study: The United States, Italy and Spain supplied acute and convalescent COVID-19 samples. PBMCs, B-cell-depleted T cells, or T cells were the source of the cDNA or gDNA that made up the material.

This clone was seen once. The V segment lost 8 bases and the J segment 6 bases; nucleotides outside the gene matches: 16. The CDR3 totals 18 residues. CDR1 SNHLY and CDR2 FYNNEI come from the germline V gene. Clinical history reported by participants formed the basis on which cohorts were assigned. Symptom resolution, clearance, or two negative PCRs marked donors in Cohort 3 as recovered. Assay used: immunoSEQ multiplex PCR; TCRdb lists only in-frame clones, some missing. The sample contains about 440,000 clones, roughly 87% of which appear only once. The genes are TRBV2 and TRBJ2-1, with 13 bases identical to TRBD2. The sequencing sample was made of PBMCs or T cells enriched from blood (not recorded which). The sequence came from a man aged 18 to 30 who had recovered from COVID-19. This CDR3 is CASSTSGRAFLLPNEQFF. The CDR3 region has the DNA TGTGCCAGCTCCACTAGCGGGAGGGCCTTTCTTCTACCCAATGAGCAGTTCTTC.